This TCR beta chain was sequenced in a study of T cells in Graves' hyperthyroidism and ophthalmopathy (dated by TCRdb to between 2018 and 2020). About the full investigation: Peripheral blood samples were taken at the time of initial diagnosis, prior to any treatment. TCR V-J signatures able to tell the groups apart were searched for in a discovery cohort of 90 to 100 patients, of whom more than 40 had Graves' ophthalmopathy and around 56 had stable Graves' hyperthyroidism. Prospective prediction of ophthalmopathy was tested in an independent validation cohort of 18 to 20 hyperthyroidism patients and around 16 patients who later progressed to ophthalmopathy. The approximately 98 discovery patients were randomly divided into training and test sets at a 7:3 ratio. The study also compared thyroid tissue and blood T-cell repertoires from more than 5 Graves' hyperthyroidism patients. Following sampling, methimazole starting at 30 mg daily was given to hyperthyroidism patients, and high-dose intravenous methylprednisolone was given to ophthalmopathy patients. TCR Vbeta CDR3 sequencing of approximately 140 peripheral blood samples (around 45 ophthalmopathy, 75 to 80 hyperthyroidism and approximately 17 progressor patients) is reported in the paper. What the research found in general, with its limitations: No statistical method was used to set the sample size in advance, and investigators knew the group allocation. In validation, the model predicted progression to ophthalmopathy with about 71% sensitivity and around 72% specificity, a median of 6.5 months before onset. A 13 V-J signature model separated ophthalmopathy from stable hyperthyroidism, with around 91% sensitivity and 81.08% specificity in cross-validation and 80%/75% in testing. Blood samples also contained most of the expanded thyroid clonotypes (frequency above 0.001), which suggests that blood repertoires may reflect thyroid immune responses.

Graves' hyperthyroidism was defined as stable when no progression to ophthalmopathy occurred over 18 months of follow-up. Hyperthyroidism patients were newly diagnosed, had a disease duration of under 2 months, and were aged 18 to 65 years. Patients with uncontrolled infections, other autoimmune diseases, pregnancy or lactation were excluded. Diagnoses were established on the basis of clinical symptoms, serum thyroxine and TRAb, thyroid ultrasound, and orbital computed tomography. Ficoll-Paque density gradient centrifugation was used to isolate PBMCs from under 11 ml of fresh peripheral blood. Total RNA was extracted with Trizol reagent, and quality was checked on an Agilent 2100 Bioanalyzer. Amplification of TCR beta CDR3 regions was carried out from RNA transcripts. For the first round of RT-PCR on the TCR CDR3, the HTBI primer set was used together with the Qiagen OneStep RT-PCR kit. The libraries were constructed in a second round of multiplex PCR and then size-selected and purified. The libraries were sequenced on an Illumina HiSeq2000 using paired-end 100 bp reads. The study's own analysis went as follows. SOAPnuke was used to process the raw data, removing reads that contained adapters or uncalled bases, had a mean Phred below 15, or lacked an exact match to the constant primer or identifier. COPE v1.2.5 was used to merge high-quality paired reads, and clonotypes were defined as unique nucleotide sequences. Clonotypes were aligned to IMGT TRBV, TRBD and TRBJ reference segments using MiTCR v1.1. Analysis was restricted to V-J combinations with a frequency above 0.0001, which covered just over 98% of repertoires. A TCS score was defined as the ratio of F50 (clonal expansion) to E x V (chaos), with BLOSUM62-based TCRdist applied between CDR3 peptides within each V-J. Welch's t-statistics and random forest reduced roughly 530 V-J features to about 12, which were used in a naive Bayes classifier (R e1071). TCRdb handled the public reads itself, with Q25 trimming in fastp and clone calling in MiXCR, and kept productive beta chains. Each CDR3 protein appears once, grouped with its most common genes and DNA. None of the V and J calls come from the authors' own analysis; TCRdb made them. Here the sample has a few hundred thousand distinct CDR3 sequences; less than 20% occur a single time. Under 7.5% of the sample is in the top ten clones.

The CDR3 spans 14 residues, from the cysteine through the phenylalanine. Only the CDR3 part of the read is kept: 42 bases, read in frame from the first base. The germline V gene (reference sequence) yields SEHNR for CDR1 and FQNEAQ for CDR2. The V end loses 5 bases and the J end loses 5 bases, and a stretch of 12 bases separates them. Concerning this clonotype itself: The specificity of this receptor is unknown. Base qualities are missing; no much larger clone stands one base away.

The chain links TRBV7-9 with TRBJ1-4; a tentative D match to TRBD1 spans 6 bases. This sequence originates from a woman aged 25 to 45 with Graves' hyperthyroidism. Material for sequencing was blood. The nucleotides read TGTGCCAGCAGCCGGGCTACAGGGAATGAAAAACTGTTTTTT. Translation gives CASSRATGNEKLFF.